This entry is about one TCR beta chain. As yet, its antigen is unknown. This sample is drawn from a study of PD-1 blockade in classical Hodgkin lymphoma. Study-wide background: The patients were dosed with nivolumab 3 mg/kg, infused intravenously every 2 weeks. Study results and limitations: Patients newly diagnosed and complete responders had comparable baseline diversity.

Germline lookup yields CDR1 SGHTA and CDR2 FQGNSA. This CDR3 is 13 amino acids long. V lost 5 bases, J lost 8 bases, and 8 bases stayed unmatched. Sequencing was performed with immunoSEQ multiplex PCR; in TCRdb, only in-frame clones are kept and a portion is missing. Among roughly 94,000 clones, approximately 94% were seen once, and the ten largest hold just under 2%. The time point: cycle 4 day 1 (C4D1), after more than five weeks of nivolumab. Every one of the patients relapsed after autologous stem cell transplantation (brentuximab vedotin exposure was variable). Complete response, partial response or progressive disease constituted the best responses recorded.

The sample consisted of peripheral blood mononuclear cells (PBMCs), taken before the fourth cycle of nivolumab. The chain recombines TRBV7-2 with TRBJ1-2, with 7 bases that match TRBD1. The TCR was taken from a human donor with classical Hodgkin lymphoma. The CDR3 here is CASSPGTAPGYTF. In nucleotides, the CDR3 is TGTGCCAGCAGCCCCGGGACAGCTCCCGGCTACACCTTC.